This T cell receptor beta chain originates from a study of T cell responses to AZD1222 COVID-19 vaccine. In the case of this clone: The antigen remains undetermined.

Study observations and caveats: Among vaccine-associated CD4 TCRs, coverage spanned spike, with dominance at 160-218 and 743-854.

Using immunoSEQ multiplex PCR, the repertoire was profiled, and TCRdb retains in-frame clones only, with some absent. This sample yields 110,000 or so clones, of which more than 85% are seen a single time; roughly 7.1% belongs to the top ten. V was pared by 2 bases and J by 7 bases, with 17 bases of the junction left unmatched. This CDR3 contains 18 residues. Germline CDR1 and CDR2: SEHNR and FQNEAQ (reference sequence). The material was peripheral blood, obtained 28 days after the second AZD1222 dose. The V call is TRBV7-9, the J call TRBJ1-1; 9 nucleotides agree with TRBD1. The sequence came from an adult who received the AZD1222 COVID-19 vaccine. The CDR3 nucleotides are TGTGCCAGCAGCTTATCGAAAGGCCGGGGACAGGGAAGGGGTGAAGCTTTCTTT. Translating gives CASSLSKGRGQGRGEAFF.